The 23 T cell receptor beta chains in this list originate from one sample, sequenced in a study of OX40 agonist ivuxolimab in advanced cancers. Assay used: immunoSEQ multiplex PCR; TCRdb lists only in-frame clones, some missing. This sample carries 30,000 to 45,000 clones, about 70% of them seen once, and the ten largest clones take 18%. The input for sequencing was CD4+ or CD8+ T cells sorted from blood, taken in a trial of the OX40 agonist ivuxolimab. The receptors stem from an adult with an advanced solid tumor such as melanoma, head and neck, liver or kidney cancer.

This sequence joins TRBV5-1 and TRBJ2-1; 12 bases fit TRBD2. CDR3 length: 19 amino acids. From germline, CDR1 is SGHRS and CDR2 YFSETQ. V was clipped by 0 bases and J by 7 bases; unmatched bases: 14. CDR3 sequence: CASSLAPYALAGGSNEQFF. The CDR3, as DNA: TGCGCCAGCAGCTTGGCTCCCTATGCCCTAGCGGGGGGGAGTAATGAGCAGTTCTTC.

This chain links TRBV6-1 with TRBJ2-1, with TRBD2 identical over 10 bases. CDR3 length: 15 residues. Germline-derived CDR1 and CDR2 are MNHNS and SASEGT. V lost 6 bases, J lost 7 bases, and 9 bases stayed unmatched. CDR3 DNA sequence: TGTGCCAGCAGCGAGATAGCGGGGGGAAAGAATGAGCAGTTCTTC. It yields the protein CASSEIAGGKNEQFF.

DNA of the CDR3: TGTGCCAGCAGTTCCGGGACAGTTAATGAAAAACTGTTTTTT. This encodes CASSSGTVNEKLFF. The chain recombines TRBV28 with TRBJ1-4; 7 nucleotides match TRBD1. The CDR3 has 14 residues. V lost 4 bases and J lost 4; bases outside the gene matches: 3. Germline V gene sequence: CDR1 MDHEN, CDR2 SYDVKM.

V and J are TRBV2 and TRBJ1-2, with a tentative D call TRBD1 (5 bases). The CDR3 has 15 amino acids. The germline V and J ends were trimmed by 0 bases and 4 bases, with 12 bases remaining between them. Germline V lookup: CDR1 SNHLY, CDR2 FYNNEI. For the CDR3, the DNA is TGTGCCAGCAGTGAAGCGCTTCAAACAGGCTATGGCTACACCTTC. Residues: CASSEALQTGYGYTF.

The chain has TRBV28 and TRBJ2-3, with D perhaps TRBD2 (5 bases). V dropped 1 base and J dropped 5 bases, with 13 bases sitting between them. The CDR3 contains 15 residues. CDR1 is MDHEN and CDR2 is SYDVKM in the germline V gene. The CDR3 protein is CASSLSGAVRDTQYF. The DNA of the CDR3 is TGTGCCAGCAGTTTATCAGGAGCGGTCAGAGATACGCAGTATTTT.

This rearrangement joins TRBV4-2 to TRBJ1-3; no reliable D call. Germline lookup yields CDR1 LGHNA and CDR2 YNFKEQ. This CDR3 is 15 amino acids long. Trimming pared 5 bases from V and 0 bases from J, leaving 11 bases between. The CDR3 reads CASSTDQNSGNTIYF. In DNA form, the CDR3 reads TGTGCCAGCAGCACAGACCAGAACTCTGGAAACACCATATATTTT.

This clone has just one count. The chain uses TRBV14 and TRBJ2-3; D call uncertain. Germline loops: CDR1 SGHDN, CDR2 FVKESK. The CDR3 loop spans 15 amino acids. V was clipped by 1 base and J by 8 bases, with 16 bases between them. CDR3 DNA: TGTGCCAGCAGCCAAGGGCAGGCAGCAAAGGGTACGCAGTATTTT. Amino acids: CASSQGQAAKGTQYF.

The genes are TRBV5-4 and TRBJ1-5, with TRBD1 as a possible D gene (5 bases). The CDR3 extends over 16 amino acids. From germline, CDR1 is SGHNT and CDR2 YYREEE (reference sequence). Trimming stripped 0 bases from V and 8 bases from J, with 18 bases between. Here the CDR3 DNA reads TGTGCCAGCAGCTTGGAAGGGGCCGTCTTAAAGGAGCCCCAGCATTTT. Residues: CASSLEGAVLKEPQHF.

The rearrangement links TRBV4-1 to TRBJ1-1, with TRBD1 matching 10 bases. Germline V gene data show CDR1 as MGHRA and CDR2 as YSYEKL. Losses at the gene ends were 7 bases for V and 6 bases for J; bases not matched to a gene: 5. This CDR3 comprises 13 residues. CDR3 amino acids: CASMGQGRAEAFF. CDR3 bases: TGCGCCAGCATGGGACAGGGGAGGGCTGAAGCTTTCTTT.

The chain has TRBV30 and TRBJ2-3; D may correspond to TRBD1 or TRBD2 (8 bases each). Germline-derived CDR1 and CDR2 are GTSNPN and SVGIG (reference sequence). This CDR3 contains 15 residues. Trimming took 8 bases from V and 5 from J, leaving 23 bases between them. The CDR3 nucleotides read TGTGCCCAGGGGGCGGGCCGGGGGGGCATAGATACGCAGTATTTT. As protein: CAQGAGRGGIDTQYF.

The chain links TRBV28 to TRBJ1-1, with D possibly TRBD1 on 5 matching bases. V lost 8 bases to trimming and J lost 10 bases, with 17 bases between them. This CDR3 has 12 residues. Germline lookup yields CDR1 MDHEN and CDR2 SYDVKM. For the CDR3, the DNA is TGTGCCAGCTTCTTGGGGGGAGGTGGAGCTTTCTTT. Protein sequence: CASFLGGGGAFF.

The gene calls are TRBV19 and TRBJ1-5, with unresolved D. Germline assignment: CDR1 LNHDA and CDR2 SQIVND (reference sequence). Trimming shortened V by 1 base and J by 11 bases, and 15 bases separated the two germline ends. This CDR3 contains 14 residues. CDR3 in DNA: TGTGCCAGTAGTATAGGGGCACTTGGGCAGGCCCAGCATTTT. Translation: CASSIGALGQAQHF.

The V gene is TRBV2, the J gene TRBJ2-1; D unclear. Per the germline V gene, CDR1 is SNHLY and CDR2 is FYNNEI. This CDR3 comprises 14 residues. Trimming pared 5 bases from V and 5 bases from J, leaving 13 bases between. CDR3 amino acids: CASSPRRADNEQFF. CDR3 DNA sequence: TGTGCCAGCAGTCCCAGACGGGCTGACAATGAGCAGTTCTTC.

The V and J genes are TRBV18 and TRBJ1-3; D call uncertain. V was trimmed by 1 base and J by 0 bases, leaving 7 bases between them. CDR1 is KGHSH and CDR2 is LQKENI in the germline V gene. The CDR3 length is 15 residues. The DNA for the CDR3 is TGTGCCAGCTCACCACGGCAAAACTCTGGAAACACCATATATTTT. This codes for CASSPRQNSGNTIYF. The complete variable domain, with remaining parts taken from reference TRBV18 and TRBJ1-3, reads NAGVMQNPRHLVRRRGQEARLRCSPMKGHSHVYWYRQLPEEGLKFMVYLQKENIIDESGMPKERFSAEFPKEGPSILRIQQVVRGDSAAYFCASSPRQNSGNTIYFGEGSWLTVV.

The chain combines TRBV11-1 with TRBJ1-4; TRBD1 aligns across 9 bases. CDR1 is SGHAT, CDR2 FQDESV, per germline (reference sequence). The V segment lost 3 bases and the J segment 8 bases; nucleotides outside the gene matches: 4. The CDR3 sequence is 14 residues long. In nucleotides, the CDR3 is TGTGCCAGCAGCTTCGGGACAGGGAGAGAAAAACTGTTTTTT. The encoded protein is CASSFGTGREKLFF.

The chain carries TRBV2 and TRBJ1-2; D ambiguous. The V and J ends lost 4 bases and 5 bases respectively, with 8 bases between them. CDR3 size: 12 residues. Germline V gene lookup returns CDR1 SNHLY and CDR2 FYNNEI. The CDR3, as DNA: TGTGCCAGCAGTGTGGGAGGTTATGGCTACACCTTC. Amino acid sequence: CASSVGGYGYTF. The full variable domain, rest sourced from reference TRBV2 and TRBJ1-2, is EPEVTQTPSHQVTQMGQEVILRCVPISNHLYFYWYRQILGQKVEFLVSFYNNEISEKSEIFDDQFSVERPDGSNFTLKIRSTKLEDSAMYFCASSVGGYGYTFGSGTRLTVV.

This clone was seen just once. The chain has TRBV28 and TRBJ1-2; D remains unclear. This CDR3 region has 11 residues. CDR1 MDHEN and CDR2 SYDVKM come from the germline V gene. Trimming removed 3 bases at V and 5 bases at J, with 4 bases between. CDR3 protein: CASSLNYGYTF. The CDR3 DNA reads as TGTGCCAGCAGTTTGAATTATGGCTACACCTTC.

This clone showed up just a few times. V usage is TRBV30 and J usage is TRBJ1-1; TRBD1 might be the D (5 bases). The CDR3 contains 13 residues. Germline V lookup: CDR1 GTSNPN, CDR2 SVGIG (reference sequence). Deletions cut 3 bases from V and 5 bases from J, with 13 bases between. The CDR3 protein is CAWRGPGSTEAFF. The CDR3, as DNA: TGTGCCTGGAGAGGCCCAGGGAGTACTGAAGCTTTCTTT.

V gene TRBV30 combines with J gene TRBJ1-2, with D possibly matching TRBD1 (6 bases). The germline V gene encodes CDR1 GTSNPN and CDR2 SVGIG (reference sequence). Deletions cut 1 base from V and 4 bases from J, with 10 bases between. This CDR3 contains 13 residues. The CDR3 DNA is TGTGCCTGGAGTGGACAGGCTTTCTATGGCTACACCTTC. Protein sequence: CAWSGQAFYGYTF.

The CDR3 nucleotides read TGTGCCAGCAGCCAAGATAACACGGGAAACACCATATATTTT. Its translation is CASSQDNTGNTIYF. The rearrangement uses TRBV4-2 and TRBJ1-3; D is undetermined. The germline V gene has CDR1 LGHNA and CDR2 YNFKEQ. The CDR3 consists of 14 residues. Trimming removed 0 bases from V and 4 bases from J, with 7 bases in between.

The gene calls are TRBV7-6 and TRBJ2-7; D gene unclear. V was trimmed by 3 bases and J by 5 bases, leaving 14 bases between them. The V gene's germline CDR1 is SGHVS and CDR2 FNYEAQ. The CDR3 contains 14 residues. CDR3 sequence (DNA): TGTGCCAGCAGCTTTTTTGGCCAAGCGAACGAGCAGTACTTC. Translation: CASSFFGQANEQYF.

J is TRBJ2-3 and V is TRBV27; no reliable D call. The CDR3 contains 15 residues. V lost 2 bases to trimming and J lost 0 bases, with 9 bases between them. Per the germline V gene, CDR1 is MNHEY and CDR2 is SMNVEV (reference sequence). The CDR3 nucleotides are TGTGCCAGCAGTTTAGAAGGATACAGCACAGATACGCAGTATTTT. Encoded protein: CASSLEGYSTDTQYF.

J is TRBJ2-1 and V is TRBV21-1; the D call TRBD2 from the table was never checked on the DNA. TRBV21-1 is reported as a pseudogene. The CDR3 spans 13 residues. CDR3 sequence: CASVGGSHNEQFF. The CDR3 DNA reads TGTGCCAGCGTGGGGGGGAGCCACAATGAGCAGTTCTTC.